The 22 T cell receptor beta chains given below trace back to one sample, sequenced in a study of shared clonotypes between healthy human individuals. CD8 cells regarded as naive lacked CD45RO, were positively chosen for CCR7, and omitted terminally differentiated effector memory CD45RA+ cells. Some clones are missing from TCRdb's copy, which holds only in-frame ones; the method was immunoSEQ multiplex PCR. The table lists roughly 810,000 clones, approximately 96% of them singletons, with less than 0.25% in the top ten. The sequenced sample was naive CD8+ T cells sorted from blood. Receptor source: a man under 40 in good health.

CDR3 residues: CASSPRQGVNGELFF. The CDR3 region has the DNA TGTGCCAGCTCACCCCGGCAGGGGGTAAACGGGGAGCTGTTTTTT. The rearrangement joins TRBV18 to TRBJ2-2; 7 bases map to TRBD1. The CDR3 is 15 residues long. Germline V gives CDR1 KGHSH, CDR2 LQKENI. V lost 3 bases and J lost 7; bases outside the gene matches: 8.

The chain employs TRBV30 and TRBJ2-1; TRBD2 matches at 12 bases. The V gene's germline CDR1 is GTSNPN and CDR2 SVGIG (reference sequence). The CDR3 spans 16 residues. V shed 3 bases and J 9 bases; nucleotides not matched to a gene: 12. The CDR3 loop reads CAWRDGGLAGYAEQFF. The CDR3, as DNA: TGTGCCTGGAGGGATGGAGGACTAGCGGGATATGCTGAGCAGTTCTTC.

This chain connects TRBV15 to TRBJ2-1; TRBD2 matches 9 bases. The CDR3 covers 14 residues. In germline, CDR1 is LNHNV, CDR2 YYDKDF (reference sequence). V lost 4 bases and J lost 8; bases outside the gene matches: 6. The CDR3 region is CATSKREASHEQFF. DNA of the CDR3: TGTGCCACCAGCAAGCGGGAGGCGTCTCATGAGCAGTTCTTC.

The J gene is TRBJ1-1, the V gene TRBV4-1; no clear D. V was cut by 0 bases and J by 0 bases, with 5 bases left in between. Germline CDR1 reads MGHRA; CDR2 reads YSYEKL. This CDR3 has 14 amino acids. The CDR3 DNA reads as TGCGCCAGCAGCCAAGATGGGATGAACACTGAAGCTTTCTTT. Translation gives CASSQDGMNTEAFF.

The CDR3 nucleotides are TGTGCCAGTAGTATAGATGCCTGGGCAGGGCAAGGGTATGAGCAGTTCTTC. Amino acids: CASSIDAWAGQGYEQFF. The chain combines TRBV19 with TRBJ2-1; possibly TRBD1 for D (5 bases). Looked up from germline, CDR1 is LNHDA and CDR2 is SQIVND (reference sequence). This CDR3 contains 17 residues. With 0 bases removed from V and 8 bases from J, the gap between germline ends came to 20 bases.

The rearrangement joins TRBV10-3 to TRBJ2-7, with a tentative D call TRBD1 (5 bases). With 3 bases removed from V and 3 bases from J, the gap between germline ends came to 12 bases. Germline V gene lookup returns CDR1 ENHRY and CDR2 SYGVKD. This CDR3 contains 14 residues. This chain's CDR3 is CAISEPGPSYEQYF. The DNA for the CDR3 is TGTGCCATCAGTGAACCAGGGCCCAGCTACGAGCAGTACTTC.

The chain is built from TRBV9 and TRBJ2-3, with 10 nucleotides matching TRBD2. The length of the CDR3 is 15 residues. CDR1 is SGDLS and CDR2 is YYNGEE in the germline V gene. With 3 bases clipped from V and 4 bases from J, the junction kept 5 bases outside the gene matches. As DNA, the CDR3 is TGTGCCAGCAGCGCGAGCGGGAGGGAGGCAGATACGCAGTATTTT. This encodes CASSASGREADTQYF.

The table lists this clone with a few counts. At the DNA level, this CDR3 is encoded by other sequences in the same sample as well. This sequence joins TRBV7-6 and TRBJ1-1, with no clear D. The CDR3 extends over 13 amino acids. CDR1 is SGHVS and CDR2 is FNYEAQ in the germline V gene. The ends were cut back, 1 base at V and 1 base at J, with 4 bases in the middle. The CDR3 loop is CASSLGQNTEAFF. In DNA form, the CDR3 reads TGTGCCAGCAGCTTAGGACAGAACACTGAAGCTTTCTTT.

The genes are TRBV2 and TRBJ2-2; no reliable D call. V dropped 4 bases and J dropped 0 bases, with 9 bases sitting between them. CDR3 length: 15 residues. Germline CDR1 SNHLY, CDR2 FYNNEI. CDR3 nucleotides: TGTGCCAGCAGTGCCAGGCCTACGAACACCGGGGAGCTGTTTTTT. This sequence encodes CASSARPTNTGELFF.

The V call is TRBV29-1, the J call TRBJ2-3; TRBD2 aligns across 11 bases. With V trimmed by 7 bases and J by 5 bases, 8 bases remained unmatched. Germline loops: CDR1 SQVTM, CDR2 ANQGSEA. CDR3 length equals 14 residues. This CDR3 reads CSALLAGVVDTQYF. The DNA of the CDR3 is TGCAGCGCTTTACTAGCGGGAGTGGTAGATACGCAGTATTTT.

V gene TRBV29-1 combines with J gene TRBJ2-7; D remains unclear. Germline loops: CDR1 SQVTM, CDR2 ANQGSEA. CDR3 size: 12 residues. V was clipped by 6 bases and J by 3 bases, with 12 bases between them. CDR3 DNA: TGCAGCGTACGTGTCGATAACTACGAGCAGTACTTC. Its translation: CSVRVDNYEQYF.

Concerning this clone: Other DNA sequences of this sample code for an identical CDR3. This chain connects TRBV27 to TRBJ1-4, with D possibly matching TRBD1 (5 bases). Trimming took 1 base from V and 8 from J, leaving 8 bases between them. Germline CDR1 reads MNHEY; CDR2 reads SMNVEV (reference sequence). The CDR3 extends over 13 amino acids. CDR3 DNA sequence: TGTGCCAGCAGTTTATTGGGGGGAGAAAAACTGTTTTTT. Its translation: CASSLLGGEKLFF.

The rearrangement links TRBV28 to TRBJ2-1; 9 nucleotides match TRBD2. The J segment lost 8 bases and the V segment lost 5 bases, leaving 7 bases of the junction unmatched. CDR1 is MDHEN and CDR2 is SYDVKM in the germline V gene. The CDR3 loop spans 14 amino acids. This CDR3 reads CASSISGRADEQFF. The CDR3 DNA sequence: TGTGCCAGCAGTATTAGCGGGAGAGCCGATGAGCAGTTCTTC.

The rearrangement joins TRBV2 to TRBJ2-3; D is undetermined. Trimming shortened V by 4 bases and J by 1 base, and 21 bases separated the two germline ends. Germline-derived CDR1 and CDR2 are SNHLY and FYNNEI. The CDR3 extends over 18 amino acids. Here the CDR3 reads CASSGSVVRAIRTDTQYF. The DNA for the CDR3 is TGTGCCAGCAGTGGGTCTGTAGTTCGGGCCATCCGCACAGATACGCAGTATTTT.

This clone was picked up one time. The V gene is TRBV4-1, the J gene TRBJ1-2; 11 nucleotides match TRBD1. J was trimmed by 4 bases and V by 0 bases; bases with no gene match: 4. Germline assignment: CDR1 MGHRA and CDR2 YSYEKL. The CDR3 loop spans 16 amino acids. For the CDR3, the DNA is TGCGCCAGCAGCCAAGATTGGGGACAGGGGGTCTATGGCTACACCTTC. This sequence encodes CASSQDWGQGVYGYTF.

This sequence joins TRBV15 and TRBJ2-1; TRBD2 agrees at 12 bases. This CDR3 is 16 amino acids long. Germline CDR1 reads LNHNV; CDR2 reads YYDKDF (reference sequence). The ends lost 4 bases at V and 6 bases at J; junction bases unmatched: 7. The CDR3 DNA is TGTGCCACCAGCACACTTAGACTAGCGGGAGCCAATGAGCAGTTCTTC. As protein: CATSTLRLAGANEQFF.

The genes are TRBV29-1 and TRBJ1-4; no firm D call. The CDR3 runs 13 residues. V was cut by 3 bases and J by 0 bases, with 5 bases left in between. Germline-derived CDR1 and CDR2 are SQVTM and ANQGSEA. The CDR3: CSVETTTNEKLFF. The DNA for the CDR3 is TGCAGCGTTGAGACAACAACTAATGAAAAACTGTTTTTT. Using reference TRBV29-1 and TRBJ1-4 for the parts outside the CDR3, the full variable domain is SAVISQKPSRDICQRGTSLTIQCQVDSQVTMMFWYRQQPGQSLTLIATANQGSEATYESGFVIDKFPISRPNLTFSTLTVSNMSPEDSSIYLCSVETTTNEKLFFGSGTQLSVL.

The J gene is TRBJ2-3, the V gene TRBV27; a possible D gene is TRBD1 (6 bases). Trimming shortened V by 7 bases and J by 1 base, and 15 bases separated the two germline ends. Germline CDR1 and CDR2: MNHEY and SMNVEV (reference sequence). The CDR3 is 15 amino acids. Here the CDR3 DNA reads TGTGCCAGCACCGTAGGCGCAGGGGGCACAGATACGCAGTATTTT. As protein: CASTVGAGGTDTQYF.

This sequence joins TRBV14 and TRBJ2-7; 10 bases map to TRBD1. From germline, CDR1 is SGHDN and CDR2 FVKESK. J lost 4 bases, V lost 6 bases, and 6 bases had no gene match. The CDR3 sequence is 14 residues long. As DNA, the CDR3 is TGTGCCAGCAGTCCGCGGGACAGGGGTTACGAGCAGTACTTC. Translation gives CASSPRDRGYEQYF.

The chain uses TRBV5-6 and TRBJ1-1; D may be TRBD1 (5 bases). The V end was cut by 3 bases, the J end by 1 base, with 10 bases between. Germline V gene data show CDR1 as SGHDT and CDR2 as YYEEEE. The CDR3 length is 14 residues. The CDR3 bases are TGTGCCAGCAGCTATGGACACCCGAACACTGAAGCTTTCTTT. Translating gives CASSYGHPNTEAFF.

Concerning this clone itself: This CDR3 is also generated by other DNA sequences in the sample. This sequence joins TRBV27 and TRBJ2-2; D ambiguous. CDR1 is MNHEY, CDR2 SMNVEV, per germline (reference sequence). The CDR3 spans 12 residues. Trimming shortened V by 5 bases and J by 3 bases, and 4 bases separated the two germline ends. The DNA for the CDR3 is TGTGCCAGCAGTCCGTACACCGGGGAGCTGTTTTTT. It codes for CASSPYTGELFF.

In regard to this clone: Mismatch with germline at one junction end may stem from a read error. CDR3 sequence reads: CASSEDYVDTQYF. CDR3 in DNA: TGCGCCAGCAGTGAAGACTACGTAGATACGCAGTACTTT. This chain joins TRBV10-2 and TRBJ2-3; a weak D match, TRBD2 (5 bases). Germline lookup yields CDR1 WSHSY and CDR2 SAAADI. This CDR3 region has 13 residues.